This TCR beta chain is from a study of cytomegalovirus exposure and HLA in healthy donors. The wider study: One earlier analysis, a look at 150 million to 200 million T cells, found fewer than 140 million unique TCR beta sequences.

Points from the study as a whole: The study recorded about 150 TCR beta chains that were cytomegalovirus-associated. In a later analysis, parvovirus B19, influenza, CMV and Epstein-Barr virus appeared linked to several top co-occurrence clusters. Whilst most TCR sequences proved rare, a subset of public TCRs occurred across many donors.

With 60 Vbeta and 13 Jbeta primers, the PCR was carried out. Using immunoSEQ multiplex PCR, the repertoire was profiled, and TCRdb retains in-frame clones only, with some absent. The sample yields under 200,000 clones, 60% to 85% seen once. About this clone itself: The antigen is undetermined.

The CDR3 consists of 15 residues. Trimming pared 1 base from V and 0 bases from J, leaving 9 bases between. The germline V gene encodes CDR1 SGHAT and CDR2 FQDESV (reference sequence). This chain uses TRBV11-1 with TRBJ1-1; D ambiguous. The sequence came from a female donor in good health and CMV-seronegative. Sequencing used PBMCs. The CDR3 sequence is CASSLEGGMNTEAFF. The CDR3 DNA reads as TGTGCCAGCAGCTTAGAGGGAGGGATGAACACTGAAGCTTTCTTT.